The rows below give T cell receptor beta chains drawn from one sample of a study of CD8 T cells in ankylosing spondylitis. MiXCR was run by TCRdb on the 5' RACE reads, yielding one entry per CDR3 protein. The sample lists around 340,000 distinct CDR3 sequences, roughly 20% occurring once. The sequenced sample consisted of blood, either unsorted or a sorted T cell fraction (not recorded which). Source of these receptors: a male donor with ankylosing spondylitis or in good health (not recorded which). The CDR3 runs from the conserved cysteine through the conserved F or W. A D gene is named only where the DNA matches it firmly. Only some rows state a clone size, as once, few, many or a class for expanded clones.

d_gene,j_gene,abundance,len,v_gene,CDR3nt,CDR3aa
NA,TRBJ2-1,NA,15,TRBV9,TGTGCCAGCAGCGTAGACTGGAGCTCCTACAATGAGCAGTTCTTC,CASSVDWSSYNEQFF
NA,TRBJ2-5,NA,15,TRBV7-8,TGTGCCAGCAGCTTACCCAGGGAGGACCAAGAGACCCAGTACTTC,CASSLPREDQETQYF
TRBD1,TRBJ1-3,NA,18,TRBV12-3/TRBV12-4,TGTACCTTCCCCCCCGGGACAGGGGCTCCCTCCTTAGGAAACACCATATATTTT,CTFPPGTGAPSLGNTIYF
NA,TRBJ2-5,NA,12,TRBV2,TGTGCCAGCAGTGAAGCGGAAGAGACCCAGTACTTC,CASSEAEETQYF
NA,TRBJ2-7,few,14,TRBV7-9,TGTGCCAGCAGCTTAAGGACAGAGATCTACGAGCAGTACTTC,CASSLRTEIYEQYF
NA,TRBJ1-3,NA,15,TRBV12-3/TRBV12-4,TGTGCCAGCAGAGTTGCGGGGTTCTCTGGAAACACCATATATTTT,CASRVAGFSGNTIYF
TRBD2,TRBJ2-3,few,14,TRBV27,TGTGCCAGCAGCCCTAGCGGTGATTCAGATACGCAGTATTTT,CASSPSGDSDTQYF
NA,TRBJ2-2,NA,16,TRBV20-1,TGCAGTGCTAGAGACGGGGCATACGCGAACACCGGGGAGCTGTTTTTT,CSARDGAYANTGELFF
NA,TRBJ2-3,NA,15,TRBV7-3,TGTGCCAGCAGCTTAACAGCAGGGGTTGCAGATACGCAGTATTTT,CASSLTAGVADTQYF
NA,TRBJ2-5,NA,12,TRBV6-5,TGTGCCAGCAGTTCTTCATCGTGGACCCAGTACTTC,CASSSSSWTQYF
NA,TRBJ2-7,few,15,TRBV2,TGTGCCAGCAGTGAAGCGGAGGCTCTGGTCTACGAGCAGTACTTC,CASSEAEALVYEQYF
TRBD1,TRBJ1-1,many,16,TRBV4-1,TGCGCCAGCAGCGCTGGACAGGGTGGGATTGGTACTGAAGCTTTCTTT,CASSAGQGGIGTEAFF
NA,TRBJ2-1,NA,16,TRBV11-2,TGTGCCAGCAGCTTGATGACACCATCTGTGCTGGATGAGCAGTTCTTC,CASSLMTPSVLDEQFF
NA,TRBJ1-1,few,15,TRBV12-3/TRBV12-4,TGTGCCAGCAGTCCTCGGACAGCGCTGAACACTGAAGCTTTCTTT,CASSPRTALNTEAFF
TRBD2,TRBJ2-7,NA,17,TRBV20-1,TGCAGTGCTAGAGATCGGGATAGCGGGGGGAAAATCTACGAGCAGTACTTC,CSARDRDSGGKIYEQYF
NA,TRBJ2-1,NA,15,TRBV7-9,TGTGCCAGCAACCAGAGGGGGGACCCTTCCAATGAGCAGTTCTTC,CASNQRGDPSNEQFF